This T cell receptor beta chain was sequenced during a study of blood T cell repertoires in COVID-19. Overall study context: The study drew acute and convalescent COVID-19 samples from the United States, Italy and Spain. From T cells, B-cell-depleted T cells, or PBMCs came the material, which was cDNA or gDNA.

This CDR3 is 16 amino acids long. Germline CDR1 LGHDT, CDR2 YNNKEL (reference sequence). The germline V and J ends were trimmed by 1 base and 2 bases, with 13 bases remaining between them. In the study's own analysis: Amplification with reference gene primers provided the estimates of nucleated cell counts. The protocol was immunoSEQ multiplex PCR, while the TCRdb copy is restricted to in-frame clones and leaves out a portion. The V and J calls and clone size are taken from that table; D and trimming were inferred from the DNA. The table records approximately 60,000 clones, 79% of them present only once.

The sequence was collected from an elderly woman with active or convalescent COVID-19. The chain joins TRBV3-1 (or the pseudogene TRBV3-2) to TRBJ2-3; weak D call: TRBD2 (6 bases). The sample comprised peripheral blood. Written as DNA, the CDR3 is TGTGCCAGCAGCCAAGGGGCGGGGTCTTACACAGATACGCAGTATTTT. This translates into CASSQGAGSYTDTQYF.